These T cell receptor beta chains were read from a single sample in a study of T cell changes during pregnancy in multiple sclerosis. The method was immunoSEQ multiplex PCR; TCRdb's version includes in-frame clones alone and lacks a portion of them. The sample includes 12,000 or so clones, about 88% of them seen just once. This material consisted of CD8+ T cells from peripheral blood mononuclear cells, taken in the second trimester of pregnancy. The receptors originated from a female donor in good health, enrolled as a control in a pregnancy study. CDR3s include the opening cysteine and the closing phenylalanine or tryptophan. A D gene is named only where the DNA matches it firmly. Clone size, where shown, is once, few, many, or a class for clones that have expanded.

V	D	J	size	CDR3	DNA
TRBV10-1	TRBD2	TRBJ2-7	once	CARTPRFGGGQAGEQYF	TGCGCCAGGACCCCCCGGTTTGGCGGGGGGCAGGCAGGAGAGCAGTACTTC
TRBV27	TRBD1	TRBJ2-7	once	CASSFGTEAYEQYF	TGTGCCAGCAGTTTTGGGACAGAGGCCTACGAGCAGTACTTC
TRBV9	TRBD1	TRBJ2-2	once	CASSVGQGPNTGELFF	TGTGCCAGCAGCGTAGGACAGGGTCCGAACACCGGGGAGCTGTTTTTT
TRBV4-3	-	TRBJ2-3	-	CASSGLAQGTDTQYF	TGCGCCAGCAGCGGGCTAGCGCAAGGGACAGATACGCAGTATTTT
TRBV11-2	TRBD1	TRBJ2-7	-	CASSLVGTAYEQYF	TGTGCCAGCAGCTTAGTAGGGACAGCCTACGAGCAGTACTTC
TRBV15	-	TRBJ1-6	medium-sized	CATSRVRVDSPLHF	TGTGCCACCAGCAGAGTCCGGGTGGATTCACCCCTCCACTTT
TRBV7-9	-	TRBJ2-7	-	CASSYGDTYEQYF	TGTGCCAGCAGCTACGGGGACACCTACGAGCAGTACTTC
TRBV5-1	-	TRBJ2-3	-	CASSLRGGWGPDTQYF	TGCGCCAGCAGCCTCAGGGGAGGGTGGGGGCCAGATACGCAGTATTTT
TRBV15	-	TRBJ1-4	-	CATSRDGHSFDPNEKLFF	TGTGCCACCAGCAGAGATGGCCACAGCTTTGACCCAAATGAAAAACTGTTTTTT
TRBV2	-	TRBJ2-7	-	CASRDIFYEQYF	TGTGCCAGCAGGGACATATTCTACGAGCAGTACTTC
TRBV6-6	TRBD1	TRBJ1-2	-	CASSYWAGQENYGYTF	TGTGCCAGCAGTTACTGGGCGGGACAGGAGAACTATGGCTACACCTTC
TRBV5-6	TRBD1	TRBJ2-1	-	CASSLGQGSYNEQFF	TGTGCCAGCAGCCTGGGACAGGGGTCCTACAATGAGCAGTTCTTC
TRBV9	-	TRBJ1-1	-	CASSVAGDGYTEAFF	TGTGCCAGCAGCGTAGCAGGGGATGGTTACACTGAAGCTTTCTTT
TRBV12-5	-	TRBJ1-4	-	CASGLDTGTKVFF	TGTGCTAGTGGTTTGGACACCGGGACAAAGGTGTTTTTT
TRBV2	TRBD2	TRBJ2-3	-	CASLGLAGAAGPTDTQYF	TGTGCCAGCCTTGGACTAGCGGGGGCAGCCGGTCCCACAGATACGCAGTATTTT
TRBV2	-	TRBJ1-3	-	CASSAEGSGNTIYF	TGTGCCAGCAGTGCTGAGGGATCTGGAAACACCATATATTTT
TRBV7-9	TRBD1	TRBJ2-7	-	CASNRQGIPYEQYF	TGTGCCAGCAACAGACAGGGGATCCCCTACGAGCAGTACTTC
TRBV7-6	-	TRBJ1-1	-	CASSLGPRATEAFF	TGTGCCAGCAGCTTAGGGCCCAGGGCCACTGAAGCTTTCTTT
TRBV19	-	TRBJ2-3	-	CASSIASGSRADTQYF	TGTGCCAGTAGTATAGCATCGGGGAGTCGCGCAGATACGCAGTATTTT
TRBV5-6	-	TRBJ2-1	-	CASSPITGFSYNEQFF	TGTGCCAGCAGCCCTATAACAGGTTTCTCCTACAATGAGCAGTTCTTC
TRBV19	-	TRBJ1-1	-	CASTQRGSGNTEAFF	TGTGCCAGTACCCAGCGGGGGTCAGGGAACACTGAAGCTTTCTTT
TRBV13	TRBD2	TRBJ2-2	-	CASSLVRTGGRTNTGELFF	TGTGCCAGCAGCTTAGTCCGGACTGGCGGGAGGACTAACACCGGGGAGCTGTTTTTT
TRBV7-2	TRBD2	TRBJ2-7	-	CASSFGGTTYEQYF	TGTGCCAGCAGCTTTGGTGGGACTACCTACGAGCAGTACTTC
TRBV7-8	TRBD2	TRBJ2-5	-	CASSLEWASGRQETQYF	TGTGCCAGCAGCTTAGAATGGGCTAGCGGGCGCCAAGAGACCCAGTACTTC
TRBV4-2	TRBD2	TRBJ2-1	-	CASSQGGRDEQFF	TGTGCCAGCAGCCAAGGCGGGAGGGATGAGCAGTTCTTC
TRBV30	TRBD1	TRBJ1-1	-	CAWGFGQVNTEAFF	TGTGCCTGGGGGTTTGGACAGGTGAACACTGAAGCTTTCTTT
TRBV19	-	TRBJ2-7	-	CASSIQRGPYEQYF	TGTGCCAGTAGTATTCAGCGAGGCCCCTACGAGCAGTACTTC
TRBV6-5	-	TRBJ2-1	once	CASSYDSNEQFF	TGTGCCAGCAGCTATGACTCGAATGAGCAGTTCTTC
TRBV6-5	-	TRBJ1-4	-	CASSPDRDNEKLFF	TGTGCCAGCAGCCCGGACAGAGATAATGAAAAACTGTTTTTT
TRBV7-9	-	TRBJ2-7	once	CASSLGYYPYEQYF	TGTGCCAGCAGCTTAGGTTACTACCCCTACGAGCAGTACTTC
TRBV5-4	TRBD2	TRBJ2-5	-	CASSLADRGEETQYF	TGTGCCAGCAGCTTGGCGGACCGGGGGGAAGAGACCCAGTACTTC
TRBV6-1	-	TRBJ1-6	-	CASTGGYNSPLHF	TGTGCCAGCACCGGAGGGTATAATTCACCCCTCCACTTT
TRBV19	-	TRBJ1-5	-	CASSNKTQLFSNQPQHF	TGTGCCAGTAGTAACAAGACCCAACTATTTAGCAATCAGCCCCAGCATTTT
TRBV7-8	-	TRBJ2-7	-	CASSSPGSEQYF	TGTGCCAGCAGCTCCCCGGGTAGCGAGCAGTACTTC
TRBV28	TRBD2	TRBJ2-3	-	CASSSAGVPDTQYF	TGTGCCAGCAGCTCCGCGGGGGTTCCAGATACGCAGTATTTT
TRBV30	TRBD2	TRBJ2-1	once	CAWSVSGSFYNEQFF	TGTGCCTGGAGTGTGAGCGGGAGTTTCTACAATGAGCAGTTCTTC
TRBV28	-	TRBJ2-5	few	CATLGGTQYF	TGTGCCACCCTAGGGGGGACCCAGTACTTC
TRBV7-2	-	TRBJ1-1	-	CASSSNRVETEAFF	TGTGCCAGCAGCTCCAACAGGGTTGAGACTGAAGCTTTCTTT
TRBV7-6	TRBD2	TRBJ2-1	-	CASSSLAGGWNEQFF	TGTGCCAGCAGCTCTCTAGCGGGAGGGTGGAATGAGCAGTTCTTC
TRBV6-4	TRBD1	TRBJ1-2	-	CASSDIPDRDYGYTF	TGTGCCAGCAGTGATATCCCTGACAGGGACTATGGCTACACCTTC
TRBV4-1	-	TRBJ1-1	-	CASSQEEGLYVEAFF	TGCGCCAGCAGCCAAGAGGAAGGACTATATGTTGAAGCTTTCTTT
TRBV19	-	TRBJ2-7	-	CASSSDFSYEQYF	TGTGCCAGTAGTTCGGACTTCTCCTACGAGCAGTACTTC
TRBV5-1	TRBD2	TRBJ2-1	-	CASSLVPGTSGSFDEQFF	TGCGCCAGCAGCTTGGTGCCCGGGACTAGCGGGAGTTTCGATGAGCAGTTCTTC